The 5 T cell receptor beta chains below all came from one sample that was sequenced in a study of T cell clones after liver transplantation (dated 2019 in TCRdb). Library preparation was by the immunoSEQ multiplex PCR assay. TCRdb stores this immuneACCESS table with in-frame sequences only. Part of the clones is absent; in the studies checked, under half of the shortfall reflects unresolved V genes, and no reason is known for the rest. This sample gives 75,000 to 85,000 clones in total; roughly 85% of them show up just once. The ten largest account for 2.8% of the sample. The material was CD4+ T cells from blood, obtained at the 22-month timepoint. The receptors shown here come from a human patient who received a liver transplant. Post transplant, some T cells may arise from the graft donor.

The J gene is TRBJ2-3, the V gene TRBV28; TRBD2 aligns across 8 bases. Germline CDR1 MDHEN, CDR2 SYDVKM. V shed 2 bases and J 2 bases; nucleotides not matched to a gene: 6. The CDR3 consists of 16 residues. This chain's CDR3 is CASSLDVAGTTDTQYF. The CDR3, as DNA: TGTGCCAGCAGTTTAGATGTAGCGGGGACCACAGATACGCAGTATTTT.

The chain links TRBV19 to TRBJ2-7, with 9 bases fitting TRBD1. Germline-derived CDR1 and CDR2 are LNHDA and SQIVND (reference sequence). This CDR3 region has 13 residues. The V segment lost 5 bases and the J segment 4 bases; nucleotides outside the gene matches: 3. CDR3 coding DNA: TGTGCCAGTAGTGGGGACAGGGAATACGAGCAGTACTTC. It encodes CASSGDREYEQYF. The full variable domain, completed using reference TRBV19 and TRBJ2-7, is DGGITQSPKYLFRKEGQNVTLSCEQNLNHDAMYWYRQDPGQGLRLIYYSQIVNDFQKGDIAEGYSVSREKKESFPLTVTSAQKNPTAFYLCASSGDREYEQYFGPGTRLTVT.

Written as DNA, the CDR3 is TGTGCCAGCAGTAGGACTAGCGGTTACGAGCAGTACTTC. It translates to CASSRTSGYEQYF. The chain carries TRBV6-1 and TRBJ2-7; 10 bases line up with TRBD2. With V trimmed by 5 bases and J by 4 bases, 2 bases remained unmatched. This CDR3 has 13 residues. The V gene's germline CDR1 is MNHNS and CDR2 SASEGT.

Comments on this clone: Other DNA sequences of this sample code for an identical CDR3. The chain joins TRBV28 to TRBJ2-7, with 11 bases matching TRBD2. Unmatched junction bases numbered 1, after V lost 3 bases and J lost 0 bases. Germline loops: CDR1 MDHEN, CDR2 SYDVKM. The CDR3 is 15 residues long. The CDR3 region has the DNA TGTGCCAGCAGTTTGACTAGCGGGAACTCCTACGAGCAGTACTTC. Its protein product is CASSLTSGNSYEQYF.

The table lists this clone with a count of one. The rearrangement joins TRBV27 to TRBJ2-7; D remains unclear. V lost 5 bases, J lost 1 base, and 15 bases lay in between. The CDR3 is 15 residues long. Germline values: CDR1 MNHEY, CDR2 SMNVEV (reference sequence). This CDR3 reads CASSPPSAASYEQYF. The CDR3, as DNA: TGTGCCAGCAGTCCTCCCTCCGCAGCATCCTACGAGCAGTACTTC.